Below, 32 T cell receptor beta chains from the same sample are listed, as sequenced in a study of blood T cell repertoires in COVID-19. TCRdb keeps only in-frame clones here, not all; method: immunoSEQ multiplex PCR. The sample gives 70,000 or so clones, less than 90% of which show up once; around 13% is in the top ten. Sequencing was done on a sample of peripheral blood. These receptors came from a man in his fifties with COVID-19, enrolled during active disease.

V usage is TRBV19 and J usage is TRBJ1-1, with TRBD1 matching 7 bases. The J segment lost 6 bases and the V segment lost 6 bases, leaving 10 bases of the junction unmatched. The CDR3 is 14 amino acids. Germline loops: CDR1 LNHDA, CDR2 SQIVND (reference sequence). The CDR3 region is CASSHIGGTAEAFF. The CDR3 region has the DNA TGTGCCAGTAGCCATATAGGGGGGACAGCTGAAGCTTTCTTT.

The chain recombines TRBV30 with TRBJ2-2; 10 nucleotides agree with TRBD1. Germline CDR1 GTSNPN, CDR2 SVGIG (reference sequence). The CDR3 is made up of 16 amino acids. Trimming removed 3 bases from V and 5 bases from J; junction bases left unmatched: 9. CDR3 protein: CAWRRRGTGVTGELFF. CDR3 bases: TGTGCCTGGAGGAGGAGGGGGACAGGGGTTACCGGGGAGCTGTTTTTT. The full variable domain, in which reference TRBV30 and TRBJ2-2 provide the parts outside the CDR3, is SQTIHQWPATLVQPVGSPLSLECTVEGTSNPNLYWYRQAAGRGLQLLFYSVGIGQISSEVPQNLSASRPQDRQFILSSKKLLLSDSGFYLCAWRRRGTGVTGELFFGEGSRLTVL.

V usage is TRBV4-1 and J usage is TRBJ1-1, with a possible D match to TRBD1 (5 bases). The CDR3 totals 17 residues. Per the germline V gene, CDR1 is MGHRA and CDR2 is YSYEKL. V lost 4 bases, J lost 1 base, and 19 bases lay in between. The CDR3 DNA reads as TGCGCCAGCAGCCCTTCCCTGCACGGACATTCGAACACTGAAGCTTTCTTT. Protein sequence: CASSPSLHGHSNTEAFF.

CDR3 protein: CSASTLDRGSGYTF. The CDR3 DNA sequence: TGCAGTGCTAGTACCTTGGACAGGGGGAGCGGCTACACCTTC. This chain joins TRBV20-1 and TRBJ1-2, with 10 positions matching TRBD1. Germline CDR1 DFQATT, CDR2 SNEGSKA (reference sequence). J lost 8 bases, V lost 3 bases, and 9 bases had no gene match. CDR3 length: 14 amino acids.

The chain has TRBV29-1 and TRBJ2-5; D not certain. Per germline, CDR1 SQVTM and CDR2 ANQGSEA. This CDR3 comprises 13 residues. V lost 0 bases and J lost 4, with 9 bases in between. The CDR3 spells CSVEENSLETQYF. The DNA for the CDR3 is TGCAGCGTTGAAGAAAACTCCCTAGAGACCCAGTACTTC.

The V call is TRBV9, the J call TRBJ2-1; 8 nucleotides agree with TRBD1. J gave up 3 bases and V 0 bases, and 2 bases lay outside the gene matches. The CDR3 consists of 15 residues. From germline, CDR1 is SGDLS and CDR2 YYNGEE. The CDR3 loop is CASSVGDRSYNEQFF. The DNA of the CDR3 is TGTGCCAGCAGCGTAGGGGACAGGAGCTACAATGAGCAGTTCTTC. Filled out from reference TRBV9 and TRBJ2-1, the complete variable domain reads DSGVTQTPKHLITATGQRVTLRCSPRSGDLSVYWYQQSLDQGLQFLIQYYNGEERAKGNILERFSAQQFPDLHSELNLSSLELGDSALYFCASSVGDRSYNEQFFGPGTRLTVL.

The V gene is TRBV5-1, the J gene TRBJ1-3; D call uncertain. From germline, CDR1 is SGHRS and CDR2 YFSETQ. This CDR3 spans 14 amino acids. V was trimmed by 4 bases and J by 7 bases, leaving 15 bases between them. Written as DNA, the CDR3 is TGCGCCAGCAGCCAAAAAGCGGGCGATAACACCATATATTTT. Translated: CASSQKAGDNTIYF.

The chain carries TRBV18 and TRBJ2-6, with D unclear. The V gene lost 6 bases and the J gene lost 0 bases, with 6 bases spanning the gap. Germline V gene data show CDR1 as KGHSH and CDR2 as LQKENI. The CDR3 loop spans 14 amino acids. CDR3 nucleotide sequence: TGTGCCAGCTCCACGGTCTCTGGGGCCAACGTCCTGACTTTC. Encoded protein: CASSTVSGANVLTF. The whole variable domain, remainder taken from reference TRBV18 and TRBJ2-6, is NAGVMQNPRHLVRRRGQEARLRCSPMKGHSHVYWYRQLPEEGLKFMVYLQKENIIDESGMPKERFSAEFPKEGPSILRIQQVVRGDSAAYFCASSTVSGANVLTFGAGSRLTVL.

The CDR3 region is CASSRVPGQGTSGNTIYF. The DNA for the CDR3 is TGTGCCAGCAGCCGAGTCCCGGGACAGGGGACTTCTGGAAACACCATATATTTT. The chain carries TRBV6-6 and TRBJ1-3; 10 nucleotides align to TRBD1. The CDR3 covers 18 residues. Per the germline V gene, CDR1 is MNHNY and CDR2 is SVGAGI (reference sequence). J gave up 1 base and V 6 bases, and 12 bases lay outside the gene matches.

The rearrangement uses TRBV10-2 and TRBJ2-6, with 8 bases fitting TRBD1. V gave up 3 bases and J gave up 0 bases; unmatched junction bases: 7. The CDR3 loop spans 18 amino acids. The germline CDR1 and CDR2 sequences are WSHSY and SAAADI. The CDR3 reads CASSEGGRGLSGANVLTF. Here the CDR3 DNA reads TGCGCCAGCAGTGAAGGAGGCAGGGGGCTCTCTGGGGCCAACGTCCTGACTTTC.

This CDR3 reads CASSQDGLAGETQYF. As DNA, the CDR3 is TGCGCCAGCAGCCAAGACGGACTAGCGGGTGAGACCCAGTACTTC. This chain links TRBV4-1 with TRBJ2-5, with TRBD2 matching over 11 bases. After removal of 0 bases from V and 5 bases from J, the junction contained 2 bases not matched to a gene. Per germline, CDR1 MGHRA and CDR2 YSYEKL. The CDR3 contains 15 residues.

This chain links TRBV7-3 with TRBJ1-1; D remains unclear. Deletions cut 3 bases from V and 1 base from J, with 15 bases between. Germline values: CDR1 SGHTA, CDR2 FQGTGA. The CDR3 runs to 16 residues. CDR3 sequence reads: CASSFQGGLRNTEAFF. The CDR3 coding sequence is TGTGCCAGCAGCTTCCAAGGAGGGTTGAGGAACACTGAAGCTTTCTTT.

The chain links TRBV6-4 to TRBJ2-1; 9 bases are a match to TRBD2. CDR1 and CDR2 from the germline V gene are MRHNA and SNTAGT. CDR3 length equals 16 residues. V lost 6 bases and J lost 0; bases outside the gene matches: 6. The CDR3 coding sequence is TGTGCCAGCAGCCTACTAGCGGGTAGCTCCTACAATGAGCAGTTCTTC. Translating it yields CASSLLAGSSYNEQFF.

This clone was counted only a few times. In DNA, the CDR3 is TGTGCCAGCAGCTTAGATTTAAAGCCCTACGAGCAGTACTTC. Amino acid sequence: CASSLDLKPYEQYF. V and J are TRBV7-9 and TRBJ2-7; unclear D gene. This CDR3 has 14 amino acids. Looked up from germline, CDR1 is SEHNR and CDR2 is FQNEAQ (reference sequence). V was pared by 1 base and J by 2 bases, with 9 bases between.

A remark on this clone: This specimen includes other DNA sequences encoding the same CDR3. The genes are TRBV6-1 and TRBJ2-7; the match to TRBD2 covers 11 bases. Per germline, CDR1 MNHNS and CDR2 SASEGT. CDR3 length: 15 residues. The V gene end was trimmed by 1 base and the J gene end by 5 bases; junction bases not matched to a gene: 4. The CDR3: CASSEETSGSHEQYF. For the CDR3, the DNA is TGTGCCAGCAGTGAAGAAACTAGCGGGAGCCACGAGCAGTACTTC.

In DNA form, the CDR3 reads TGTGCCGCATGCGGAGGGAGCAATCAGCCCCAGCATTTT. Translation: CAACGGSNQPQHF. The V gene is TRBV19, the J gene TRBJ1-5, with D unresolved. V was trimmed by 11 bases and J by 1 base, leaving 12 bases between them. The CDR3 has 13 amino acids. CDR1 is LNHDA, CDR2 SQIVND, per germline (reference sequence). The whole variable domain, remainder taken from reference TRBV19 and TRBJ1-5, is DGGITQSPKYLFRKEGQNVTLSCEQNLNHDAMYWYRQDPGQGLRLIYYSQIVNDFQKGDIAEGYSVSREKKESFPLTVTSAQKNPTAFYLCAACGGSNQPQHFGDGTRLSIL.

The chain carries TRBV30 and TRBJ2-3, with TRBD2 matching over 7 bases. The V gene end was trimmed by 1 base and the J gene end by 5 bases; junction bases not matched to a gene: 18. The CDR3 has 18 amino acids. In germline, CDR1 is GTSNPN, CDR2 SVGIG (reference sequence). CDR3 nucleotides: TGTGCCTGGAGTGCCTCCCCGGGGGACTGGACTAGGAAAGATACGCAGTATTTT. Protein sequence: CAWSASPGDWTRKDTQYF.

This CDR3 is CASSHGQGEFTYEQYF. DNA for the CDR3: TGTGCCAGTAGTCATGGACAGGGGGAATTTACCTACGAGCAGTACTTC. The chain links TRBV19 to TRBJ2-7; 10 nucleotides line up with TRBD1. The V gene's germline CDR1 is LNHDA and CDR2 SQIVND (reference sequence). CDR3 size: 16 residues. V shed 5 bases, J shed 2 bases, and the junction held 9 bases outside the gene matches. Full variable domain (missing parts from reference TRBV19 and TRBJ2-7): DGGITQSPKYLFRKEGQNVTLSCEQNLNHDAMYWYRQDPGQGLRLIYYSQIVNDFQKGDIAEGYSVSREKKESFPLTVTSAQKNPTAFYLCASSHGQGEFTYEQYFGPGTRLTVT.

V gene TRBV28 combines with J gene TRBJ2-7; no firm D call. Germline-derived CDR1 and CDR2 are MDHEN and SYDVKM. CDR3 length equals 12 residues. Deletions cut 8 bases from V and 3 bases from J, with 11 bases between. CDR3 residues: CASPNLYYEQYF. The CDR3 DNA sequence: TGTGCCAGCCCTAATCTATACTACGAGCAGTACTTC.

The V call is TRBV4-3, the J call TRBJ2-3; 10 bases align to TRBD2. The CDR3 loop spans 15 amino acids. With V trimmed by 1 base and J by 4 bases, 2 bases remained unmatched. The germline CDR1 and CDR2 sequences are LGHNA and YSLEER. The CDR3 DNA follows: TGCGCCAGCAGCCAAGGACTAGCGGGCTCAGATACGCAGTATTTT. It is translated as CASSQGLAGSDTQYF.

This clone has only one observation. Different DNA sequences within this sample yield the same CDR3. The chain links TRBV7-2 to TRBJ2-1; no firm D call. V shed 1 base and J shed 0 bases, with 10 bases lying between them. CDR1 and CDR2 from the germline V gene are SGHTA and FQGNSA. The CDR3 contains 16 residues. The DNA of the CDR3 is TGTGCCAGCAGCTTAGATGGCGGCAGCTCCTACAATGAGCAGTTCTTC. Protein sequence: CASSLDGGSSYNEQFF.

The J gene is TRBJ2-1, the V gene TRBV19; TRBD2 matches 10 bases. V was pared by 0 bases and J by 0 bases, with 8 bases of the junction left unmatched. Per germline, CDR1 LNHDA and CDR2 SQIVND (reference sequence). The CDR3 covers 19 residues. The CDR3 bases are TGTGCCAGTAGTATAGATCGGTGGTCTAGCGGGAGCTCCTACAATGAGCAGTTCTTC. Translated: CASSIDRWSSGSSYNEQFF.

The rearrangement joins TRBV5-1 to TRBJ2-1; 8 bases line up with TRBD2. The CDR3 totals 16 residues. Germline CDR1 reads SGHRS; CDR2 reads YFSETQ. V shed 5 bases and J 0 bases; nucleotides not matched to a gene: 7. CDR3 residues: CASSRRGGNSYNEQFF. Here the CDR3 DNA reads TGCGCCAGCAGTCGACGCGGGGGGAACTCCTACAATGAGCAGTTCTTC.

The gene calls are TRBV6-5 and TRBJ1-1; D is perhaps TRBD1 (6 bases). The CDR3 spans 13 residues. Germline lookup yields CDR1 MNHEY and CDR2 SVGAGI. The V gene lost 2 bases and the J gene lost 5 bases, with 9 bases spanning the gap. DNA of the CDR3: TGTGCCAGCAGTTACAGGGGGGGGACTGAAGCTTTCTTT. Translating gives CASSYRGGTEAFF.

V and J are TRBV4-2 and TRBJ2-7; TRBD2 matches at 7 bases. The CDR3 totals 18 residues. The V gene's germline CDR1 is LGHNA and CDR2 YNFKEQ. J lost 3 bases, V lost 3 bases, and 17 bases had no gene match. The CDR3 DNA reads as TGTGCCAGCAGCCAGGCCCATTTAGATGGTAGCGGGTACTACGAGCAGTACTTC. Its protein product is CASSQAHLDGSGYYEQYF.

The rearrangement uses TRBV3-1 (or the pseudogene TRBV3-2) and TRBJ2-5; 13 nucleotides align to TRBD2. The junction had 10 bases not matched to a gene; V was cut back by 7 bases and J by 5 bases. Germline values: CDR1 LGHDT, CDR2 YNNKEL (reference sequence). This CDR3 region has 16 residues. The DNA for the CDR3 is TGTGCCAGCACCCCGACTAGCGGGAGGATTGGGGAGACCCAGTACTTC. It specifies CASTPTSGRIGETQYF.

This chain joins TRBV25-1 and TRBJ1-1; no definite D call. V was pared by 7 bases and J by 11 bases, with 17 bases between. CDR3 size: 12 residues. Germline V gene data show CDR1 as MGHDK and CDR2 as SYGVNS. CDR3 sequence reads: CASNLGSERAFF. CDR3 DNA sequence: TGTGCCAGCAACTTGGGGAGCGAACGGGCTTTCTTT.

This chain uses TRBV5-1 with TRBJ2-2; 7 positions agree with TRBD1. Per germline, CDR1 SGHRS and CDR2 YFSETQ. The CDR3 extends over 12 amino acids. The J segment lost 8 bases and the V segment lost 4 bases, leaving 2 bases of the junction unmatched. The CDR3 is CASSLTGGELFF. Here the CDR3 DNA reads TGCGCCAGCAGCCTGACAGGGGGGGAGCTGTTTTTT.

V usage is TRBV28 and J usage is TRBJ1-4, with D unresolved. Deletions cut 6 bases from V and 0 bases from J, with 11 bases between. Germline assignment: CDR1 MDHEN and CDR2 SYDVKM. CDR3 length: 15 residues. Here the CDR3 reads CASSPDYATNEKLFF. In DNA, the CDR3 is TGTGCCAGCAGCCCGGACTATGCAACTAATGAAAAACTGTTTTTT.

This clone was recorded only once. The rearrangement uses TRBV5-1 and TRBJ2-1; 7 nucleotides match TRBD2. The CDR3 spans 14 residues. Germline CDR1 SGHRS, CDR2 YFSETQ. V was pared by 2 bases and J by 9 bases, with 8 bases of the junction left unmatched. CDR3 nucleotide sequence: TGCGCCAGCAGCTTACTTCCGACTAGCCGTGAGCAGTTCTTC. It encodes CASSLLPTSREQFF.

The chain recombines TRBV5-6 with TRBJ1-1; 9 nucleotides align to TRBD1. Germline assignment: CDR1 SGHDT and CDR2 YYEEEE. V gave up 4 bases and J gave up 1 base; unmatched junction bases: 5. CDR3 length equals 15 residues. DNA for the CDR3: TGTGCCAGCAGCCGGAGGACAGGGGCGAACACTGAAGCTTTCTTT. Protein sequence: CASSRRTGANTEAFF.

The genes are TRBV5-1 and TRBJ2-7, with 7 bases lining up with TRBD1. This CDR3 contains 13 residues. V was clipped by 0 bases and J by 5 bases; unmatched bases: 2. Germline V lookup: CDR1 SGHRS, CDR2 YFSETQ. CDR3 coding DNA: TGCGCCAGCAGCTTGGAGACAGGGAACGAGCAGTACTTC. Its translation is CASSLETGNEQYF.